Below, 8 T cell receptor beta chains from the same sample are listed, as sequenced in a study of blood T cell repertoires in COVID-19. Measured with immunoSEQ multiplex PCR; TCRdb has only the in-frame clones, and not every one. The sample lists around 120,000 clones, just over 90% occurring once. Material for sequencing was peripheral blood. All receptors derive from a human donor with active COVID-19. The donor label of this sample is uncertain.

The rearrangement joins TRBV10-3 to TRBJ1-2; 8 bases agree with TRBD1. CDR1 ENHRY and CDR2 SYGVKD come from the germline V gene. CDR3 length: 13 residues. J gave up 7 bases and V 6 bases, and 7 bases lay outside the gene matches. CDR3 DNA: TGTGCCATCAGCCCGACAGGGGTAGGTGGCTACACCTTC. It codes for CAISPTGVGGYTF.

This chain joins TRBV12-2 and TRBJ1-1; TRBD1, the D gene given by the table, was not confirmed from the DNA. TRBV12-2 is a known pseudogene. This CDR3 is built from 18 residues. The CDR3 nucleotides read TGTGCAAGTCGCTTAGGGTGCGGCATGGGGGCCGGTCACACTGAAGCTTTCTTT. Protein: CASRLGCGMGAGHTEAFF.

The CDR3 nucleotides are TGTGCCAGTAGTATAGATTCTCCCCCTGGGGCCAACGTCCTGACTTTC. Translating it yields CASSIDSPPGANVLTF. The V and J genes are TRBV19 and TRBJ2-6; no clear D gene. Germline CDR1 reads LNHDA; CDR2 reads SQIVND (reference sequence). The CDR3 runs to 16 residues. V gave up 0 bases and J gave up 2 bases, with 8 bases separating them.

The chain carries TRBV18 and TRBJ2-3, with TRBD2 matching 7 bases. Germline loops: CDR1 KGHSH, CDR2 LQKENI. The CDR3 is 14 residues long. V dropped 1 base and J dropped 4; count of bases not matched to a gene: 2. The CDR3 region is CASSPRLAPDTQYF. Written as DNA, the CDR3 is TGTGCCAGCTCACCACGACTAGCCCCAGATACGCAGTATTTT.

The chain couples TRBV7-2 to TRBJ1-2; maybe TRBD1 (5 bases). The CDR3 runs to 17 residues. Germline-derived CDR1 and CDR2 are SGHTA and FQGNSA. V lost 0 bases, J lost 0 bases, and 14 bases lay in between. In DNA form, the CDR3 reads TGTGCCAGCAGCTTAGCTGGCGGGGCCACGTCTAACTATGGCTACACCTTC. This translates into CASSLAGGATSNYGYTF.

J is TRBJ2-2 and V is TRBV6-4; the match to TRBD1 covers 8 bases. CDR1 and CDR2 from the germline V gene are MRHNA and SNTAGT. J lost 2 bases, V lost 0 bases, and 5 bases had no gene match. The CDR3 is made up of 17 amino acids. In DNA, the CDR3 is TGTGCCAGCAGTGACTCGGCAGGGGGCTATAACACCGGGGAGCTGTTTTTT. Protein: CASSDSAGGYNTGELFF.

The V and J genes are TRBV14 and TRBJ1-1, with D unresolved. Trimming removed 4 bases from V and 3 bases from J, with 12 bases in between. In germline, CDR1 is SGHDN, CDR2 FVKESK. The CDR3 spans 14 residues. The CDR3 DNA is TGTGCCAGCAGCCCCTACGGGATATACACTGAAGCTTTCTTT. Amino acids: CASSPYGIYTEAFF.

The rearrangement joins TRBV28 to TRBJ1-2; weak D call: TRBD1 (5 bases). This CDR3 has 15 amino acids. The V gene lost 3 bases and the J gene lost 4 bases, with 15 bases spanning the gap. The germline V gene has CDR1 MDHEN and CDR2 SYDVKM. The CDR3 nucleotides are TGTGCCAGCAGTTTTTCAGACAGAACCTTCTATGGCTACACCTTC. Amino acids: CASSFSDRTFYGYTF.